This TCR beta chain was found in a study of T cells in Graves' hyperthyroidism and ophthalmopathy. General study findings and limits: From stable hyperthyroidism, ophthalmopathy was separated by a 13 V-J model. Most clonotypes expanded in thyroid above 0.001 were likewise present in blood.

Uncontrolled infections, other autoimmune diseases, pregnancy or lactation led to exclusion of patients. Diagnosis relied on clinical symptoms, serum thyroxine and TRAb, thyroid ultrasound and orbital computed tomography. V trimming: 6 bases; J trimming: 2 bases; junction bases outside the gene matches: 13. Per germline, CDR1 SGHTA and CDR2 FQGNSA. The CDR3 length is 18 residues. Notes on this clonotype: What it binds is not known.

RNA transcripts were the template for amplifying TCR beta CDR3 regions. Primed by the HTBI set, a first-round RT-PCR was run on the TCR CDR3. Via MiXCR, TCRdb re-called the multiplex PCR reads, giving one row per CDR3 protein. The table includes hundreds of thousands of distinct CDR3 sequences, 45% detected once. Source material: peripheral blood or thyroid tissue (not recorded which). The chain couples TRBV7-2 to TRBJ1-5; 10 bases are a match to TRBD1. This clonotype originated in an adult man with Graves' disease, either hyperthyroidism or ophthalmopathy (not recorded which). The CDR3 DNA reads TGTGCCAGCAGTGTTTGGACAGGGGGATTAGGTGGCAATCAGCCCCAGCATTTT. It yields the protein CASSVWTGGLGGNQPQHF.